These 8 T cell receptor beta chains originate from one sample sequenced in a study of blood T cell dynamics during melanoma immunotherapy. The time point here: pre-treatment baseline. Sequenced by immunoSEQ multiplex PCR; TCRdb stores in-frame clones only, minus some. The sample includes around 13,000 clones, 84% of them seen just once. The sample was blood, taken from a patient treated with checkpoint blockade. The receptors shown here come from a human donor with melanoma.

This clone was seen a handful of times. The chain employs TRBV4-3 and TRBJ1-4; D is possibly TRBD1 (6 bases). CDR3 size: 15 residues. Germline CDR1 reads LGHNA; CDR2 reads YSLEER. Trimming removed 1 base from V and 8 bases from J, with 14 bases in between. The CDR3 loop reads CASSQVLRGIEKLFF. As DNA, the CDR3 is TGCGCCAGCAGCCAAGTTCTTAGGGGGATCGAAAAACTGTTTTTT.

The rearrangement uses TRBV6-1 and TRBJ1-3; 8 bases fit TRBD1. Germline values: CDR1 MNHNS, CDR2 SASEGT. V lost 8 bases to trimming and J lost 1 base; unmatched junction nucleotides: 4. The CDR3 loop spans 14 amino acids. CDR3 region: CASVQGASGNTIYF. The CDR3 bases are TGTGCCAGCGTCCAGGGGGCATCTGGAAACACCATATATTTT.

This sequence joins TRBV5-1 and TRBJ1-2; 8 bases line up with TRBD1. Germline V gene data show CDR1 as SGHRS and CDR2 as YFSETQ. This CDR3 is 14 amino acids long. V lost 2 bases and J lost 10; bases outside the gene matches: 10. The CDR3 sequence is CASSFDPGQAIYTF. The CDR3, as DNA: TGCGCCAGCAGCTTCGACCCGGGACAGGCGATCTACACCTTC.

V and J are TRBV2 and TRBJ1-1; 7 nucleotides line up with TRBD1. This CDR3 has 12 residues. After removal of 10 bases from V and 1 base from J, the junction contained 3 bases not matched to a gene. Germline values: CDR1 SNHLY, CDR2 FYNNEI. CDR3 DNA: TGTGCCATCCAGGGGGGGAACACTGAAGCTTTCTTT. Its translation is CAIQGGNTEAFF. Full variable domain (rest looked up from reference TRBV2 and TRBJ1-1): EPEVTQTPSHQVTQMGQEVILRCVPISNHLYFYWYRQILGQKVEFLVSFYNNEISEKSEIFDDQFSVERPDGSNFTLKIRSTKLEDSAMYFCAIQGGNTEAFFGQGTRLTVV.

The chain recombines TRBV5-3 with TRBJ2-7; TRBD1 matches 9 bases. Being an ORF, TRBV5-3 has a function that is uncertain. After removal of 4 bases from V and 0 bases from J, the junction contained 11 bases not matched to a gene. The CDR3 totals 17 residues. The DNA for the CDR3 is TGTGCCAGAAGCCCTAGGACAGGGGTCGCCCTCTCCTACGAGCAGTACTTC. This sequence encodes CARSPRTGVALSYEQYF.

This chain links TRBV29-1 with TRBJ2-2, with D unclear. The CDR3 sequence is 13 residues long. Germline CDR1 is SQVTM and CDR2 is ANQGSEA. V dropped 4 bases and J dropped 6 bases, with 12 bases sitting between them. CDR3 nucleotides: TGCAGCGTTGGCCCCCACGGGCCCGGGGAGCTGTTTTTT. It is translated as CSVGPHGPGELFF.

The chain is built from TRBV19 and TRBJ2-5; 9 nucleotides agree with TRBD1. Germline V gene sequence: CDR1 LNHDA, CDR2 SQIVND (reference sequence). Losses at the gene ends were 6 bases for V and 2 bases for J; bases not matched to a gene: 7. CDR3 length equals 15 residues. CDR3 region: CASRGWTGDQETQYF. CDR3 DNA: TGTGCCAGTAGAGGGTGGACAGGGGATCAAGAGACCCAGTACTTC.

CDR3: CASKAGGTGIEQYF. CDR3 DNA: TGTGCCAGCAAAGCGGGAGGAACTGGAATCGAGCAGTACTTC. The J gene is TRBJ2-7, the V gene TRBV6-5, with TRBD2 matching 9 bases. The germline CDR1 and CDR2 sequences are MNHEY and SVGAGI. Trimming took 7 bases from V and 6 from J; bases not matched to a gene: 10. The CDR3 totals 14 residues.